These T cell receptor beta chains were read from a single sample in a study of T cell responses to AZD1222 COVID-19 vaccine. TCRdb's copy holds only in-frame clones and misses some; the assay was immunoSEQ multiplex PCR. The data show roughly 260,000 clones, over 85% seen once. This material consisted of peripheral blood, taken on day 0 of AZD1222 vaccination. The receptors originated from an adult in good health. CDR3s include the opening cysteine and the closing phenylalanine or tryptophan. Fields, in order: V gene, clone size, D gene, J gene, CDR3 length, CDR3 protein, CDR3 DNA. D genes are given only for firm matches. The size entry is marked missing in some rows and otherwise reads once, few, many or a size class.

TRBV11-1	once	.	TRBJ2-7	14	CASSLTDGGYEQYF	TGTGCCAGCAGCCTTACCGACGGTGGCTACGAGCAGTACTTC
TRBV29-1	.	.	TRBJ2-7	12	CSVETQDYEQYF	TGCAGCGTTGAGACACAAGACTACGAGCAGTACTTC
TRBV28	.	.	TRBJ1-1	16	CASSSVPGTTNTEAFF	TGTGCCAGCAGTTCAGTCCCCGGGACCACGAACACTGAAGCTTTCTTT
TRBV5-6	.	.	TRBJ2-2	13	CASSLEGRGELFF	TGTGCCAGCAGCTTGGAAGGGCGTGGGGAGCTGTTTTTT
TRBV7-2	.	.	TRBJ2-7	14	CASSLEGGRYEQYF	TGTGCCAGCAGCTTAGAGGGTGGGAGATACGAGCAGTACTTC
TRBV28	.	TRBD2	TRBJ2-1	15	CASSPETSGYNEQFF	TGTGCCAGCAGTCCAGAGACTAGCGGCTACAATGAGCAGTTCTTC
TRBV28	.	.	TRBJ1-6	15	CASSSHPDRNSPLHF	TGTGCCAGCAGTTCCCACCCGGACAGAAATTCACCCCTCCACTTT
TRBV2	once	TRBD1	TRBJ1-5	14	CASRPGQGHQPQHF	TGTGCCAGCAGGCCGGGACAGGGGCATCAGCCCCAGCATTTT
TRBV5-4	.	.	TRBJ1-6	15	CASSLIGGPNSPLHF	TGTGCCAGCAGCTTAATCGGGGGGCCAAATTCACCCCTCCACTTT
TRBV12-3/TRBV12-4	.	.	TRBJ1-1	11	CASSFFSEAFF	TGTGCCAGCAGTTTCTTCTCTGAAGCTTTCTTT
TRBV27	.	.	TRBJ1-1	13	CASSLQGNTEAFF	TGTGCCAGCAGTCTCCAGGGAAACACTGAAGCTTTCTTT
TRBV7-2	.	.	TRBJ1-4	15	CASSFPGFMNEKLFF	TGTGCCAGCAGCTTTCCAGGGTTTATGAATGAAAAACTGTTTTTT
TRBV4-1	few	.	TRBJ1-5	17	CASRYLIGGVRDQPQHF	TGCGCCAGCAGGTACTTGATTGGGGGCGTTCGCGATCAGCCCCAGCATTTT
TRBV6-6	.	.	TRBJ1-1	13	CASAIRTGTEAFF	TGTGCCAGCGCCATTCGAACGGGAACTGAAGCTTTCTTT
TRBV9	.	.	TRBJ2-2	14	CASSVGRGTGELFF	TGTGCCAGCAGCGTAGGAAGGGGGACCGGGGAGCTGTTTTTT
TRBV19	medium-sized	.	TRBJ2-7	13	CASSRTPTLEQYF	TGTGCCAGTAGTCGGACACCGACCCTCGAGCAGTACTTC
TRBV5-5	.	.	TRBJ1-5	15	CASSLGSPNNQPQHF	TGTGCCAGCAGCTTGGGTAGCCCGAACAATCAGCCCCAGCATTTT
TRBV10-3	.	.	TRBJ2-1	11	CAISVDAQQFF	TGTGCCATCAGTGTTGACGCACAACAGTTCTTC
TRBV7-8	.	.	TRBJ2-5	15	CASSAFHVLGETQYF	TGTGCCAGCAGCGCCTTTCACGTCCTCGGAGAGACCCAGTACTTC
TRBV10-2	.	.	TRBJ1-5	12	CASSTFGQPQHF	TGCGCCAGCAGTACCTTTGGTCAGCCCCAGCATTTT
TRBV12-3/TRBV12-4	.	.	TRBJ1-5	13	CASSPATDQPQHF	TGTGCCAGCAGTCCCGCGACAGATCAGCCCCAGCATTTT
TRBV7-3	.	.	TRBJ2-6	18	CASSAEGSPVTGANVLTF	TGTGCCAGCAGCGCCGAGGGGTCCCCGGTAACTGGGGCCAACGTCCTGACTTTC
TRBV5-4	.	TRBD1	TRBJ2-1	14	CASSPGQGYNEQFF	TGTGCCAGCAGCCCGGGACAGGGTTACAATGAGCAGTTCTTC
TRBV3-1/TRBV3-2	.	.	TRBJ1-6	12	CASSRDSSPLHF	TGTGCCAGCAGCCGAGACAGTTCACCCCTCCACTTT
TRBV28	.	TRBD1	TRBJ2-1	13	CASSLGTEYEQFF	TGTGCCAGCAGTTTGGGGACAGAGTATGAGCAGTTCTTC
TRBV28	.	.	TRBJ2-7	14	CASSFPGVSYEQYF	TGTGCCAGCAGTTTCCCAGGGGTATCCTACGAGCAGTACTTC
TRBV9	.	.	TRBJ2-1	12	CASGSAYNEQFF	TGTGCCAGCGGAAGCGCGTACAATGAGCAGTTCTTC
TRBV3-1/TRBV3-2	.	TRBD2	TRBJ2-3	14	CASRLAASTDTQYF	TGTGCCAGCAGGCTAGCGGCTAGCACAGATACGCAGTATTTT
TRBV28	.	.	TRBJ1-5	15	CASSYLQGGHQPQHF	TGTGCCAGCAGTTATCTACAGGGTGGCCATCAGCCCCAGCATTTT
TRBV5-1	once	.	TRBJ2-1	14	CASTPDRSYNEQFF	TGCGCCAGCACCCCCGACAGGTCCTACAATGAGCAGTTCTTC
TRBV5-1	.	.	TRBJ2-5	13	CASSLETGRTQYF	TGCGCCAGCAGCTTGGAAACAGGGAGGACCCAGTACTTC